The 20 T cell receptor beta chains in this list originate from one sample, sequenced in a study of CD8 T cells in Susac syndrome. cDNA came from roughly 0.5 to 1 ug RNA primed by random hexamers. TCRdb ran MiXCR on the immunoSEQ multiplex PCR reads and lists one entry per CDR3 protein. The data show hundreds of thousands of distinct CDR3 sequences, 85% seen once. Material: CD8+ T cells from PBMCs. The receptors were gathered from a human donor with multiple sclerosis.

The V and J genes are TRBV6-5 and TRBJ2-6; the D gene is possibly TRBD2 (6 bases). CDR1 MNHEY and CDR2 SVGAGI come from the germline V gene. V lost 2 bases and J lost 3, with 8 bases in between. This CDR3 comprises 15 residues. The CDR3 protein is CASSYAGSGANVLTF. The CDR3 region has the DNA TGTGCCAGCAGTTACGCGGGGAGTGGGGCCAACGTCCTGACTTTC.

The gene calls are TRBV6-1 and TRBJ2-7; 8 positions agree with TRBD2. The germline V gene encodes CDR1 MNHNS and CDR2 SASEGT. The CDR3 loop spans 14 amino acids. The V gene end was trimmed by 5 bases and the J gene end by 2 bases; junction bases not matched to a gene: 5. The CDR3 coding sequence is TGTGCCAGCAGTTCAGCGGGAGCCCCCTACGAGCAGTACTTC. Its protein product is CASSSAGAPYEQYF.

The J gene is TRBJ2-2, the V gene TRBV11-2; 10 bases fit TRBD2. The junction had 8 bases not matched to a gene; V was cut back by 2 bases and J by 5 bases. Germline-derived CDR1 and CDR2 are SGHAT and FQNNGV. This CDR3 region has 17 residues. Here the CDR3 reads CASSLKLAGTFTGELFF. In DNA, the CDR3 is TGTGCCAGCAGCTTAAAACTAGCGGGAACCTTTACCGGGGAGCTGTTTTTT. The full variable domain, rest sourced from reference TRBV11-2 and TRBJ2-2, is EAGVAQSPRYKIIEKRQSVAFWCNPISGHATLYWYQQILGQGPKLLIQFQNNGVVDDSQLPKDRFSAERLKGVDSTLKIQPAKLEDSAVYLCASSLKLAGTFTGELFFGEGSRLTVL.

This clonotype was seen more than once but under ten times. The chain uses TRBV7-6 and TRBJ2-1, with 8 bases matching TRBD2. CDR3 length: 15 amino acids. Unmatched junction bases numbered 13, after V lost 5 bases and J lost 10 bases. The germline V gene encodes CDR1 SGHVS and CDR2 FNYEAQ. CDR3 sequence (DNA): TGTGCCAGCAGCCCCGAAGCGGGAGTTGGATGGGAGCAGTTCTTC. Translated, it gives CASSPEAGVGWEQFF.

This clonotype was seen a single time. The chain carries TRBV3-1 and TRBJ2-5; 10 bases fit TRBD2. Germline CDR1 LGHDT, CDR2 YNNKEL (reference sequence). V trimming: 2 bases; J trimming: 2 bases; junction bases outside the gene matches: 8. The CDR3 length is 17 residues. The CDR3 loop is CASSQRSLAGGQETQYF. DNA for the CDR3: TGTGCCAGCAGCCAAAGGAGTTTAGCGGGAGGTCAAGAGACCCAGTACTTC.

The chain employs TRBV3-1 and TRBJ2-3; 13 nucleotides line up with TRBD2. V lost 5 bases, J lost 5 bases, and 7 bases stayed unmatched. Germline V lookup: CDR1 LGHDT, CDR2 YNNKEL (reference sequence). The CDR3 is 16 amino acids. In DNA form, the CDR3 reads TGTGCCAGCAGCAAAAGGGGACTAGCGGGAAAAGATACGCAGTATTTT. It codes for CASSKRGLAGKDTQYF.

J is TRBJ2-7 and V is TRBV13; TRBD1 agrees at 10 bases. The CDR3 has 15 amino acids. Germline V gene data show CDR1 as PRHDT and CDR2 as FYEKMQ (reference sequence). Trimming took 5 bases from V and 6 from J; bases not matched to a gene: 10. Here the CDR3 reads CASSPRRDRGVEQYF. CDR3 sequence (DNA): TGTGCCAGCAGCCCCCGCCGGGACAGGGGTGTCGAGCAGTACTTC.

The chain recombines TRBV27 with TRBJ1-6, with D hard to call. The germline V gene has CDR1 MNHEY and CDR2 SMNVEV (reference sequence). V lost 0 bases, J lost 7 bases, and 10 bases lay in between. The CDR3 consists of 15 residues. The CDR3 reads CASSLSKDPNSPLHF. The CDR3, as DNA: TGTGCCAGCAGTTTATCCAAGGACCCGAATTCACCCCTCCACTTT.

The genes are TRBV6-5 and TRBJ2-7, with D perhaps TRBD1 (6 bases). Germline V lookup: CDR1 MNHEY, CDR2 SVGAGI. Between the trimmed V and J ends, which lost 4 bases and 4 bases, there was a span of 20 bases. This CDR3 is 16 amino acids long. The CDR3 reads CASSSPLNTGNYEQYF. DNA of the CDR3: TGTGCCAGCAGTTCACCATTGAATACAGGGAATTACGAGCAGTACTTC.

The chain is built from TRBV11-2 and TRBJ2-1; D may be TRBD1 (5 bases). This CDR3 is 12 amino acids long. Deletions cut 5 bases from V and 9 bases from J, with 11 bases between. Germline CDR1 is SGHAT and CDR2 is FQNNGV. CDR3 protein: CASSPGSIEQFF. The CDR3 DNA sequence: TGTGCCAGCAGCCCAGGGTCCATTGAGCAGTTCTTC.

The CDR3: CASSFGQGHNEQFF. The CDR3 nucleotides read TGTGCCAGCAGTTTTGGACAGGGCCACAATGAGCAGTTCTTC. V usage is TRBV27 and J usage is TRBJ2-1; 8 bases fit TRBD1. The V gene end was trimmed by 3 bases and the J gene end by 5 bases; junction bases not matched to a gene: 3. Germline V CDR1 and CDR2: MNHEY, SMNVEV (reference sequence). The CDR3 covers 14 residues.

The chain has TRBV7-6 and TRBJ2-3, with 7 positions matching TRBD2. CDR1 is SGHVS, CDR2 FNYEAQ, per germline. CDR3 length: 20 amino acids. After removal of 5 bases from V and 1 base from J, the junction contained 21 bases not matched to a gene. The CDR3 reads CASSPRGLSAGVHRTDTQYF. The CDR3 nucleotides are TGTGCCAGCAGCCCACGGGGACTATCGGCGGGAGTGCATCGCACAGATACGCAGTATTTT.

The genes are TRBV20-1 and TRBJ1-1, with unresolved D. Trimming pared 0 bases from V and 0 bases from J, leaving 14 bases between. The CDR3 loop spans 16 amino acids. Germline CDR1 DFQATT, CDR2 SNEGSKA (reference sequence). The CDR3 region is CSARDLEADMNTEAFF. Written as DNA, the CDR3 is TGCAGTGCTAGAGATTTGGAGGCAGACATGAACACTGAAGCTTTCTTT.

V and J are TRBV11-1 and TRBJ2-1, with 11 bases aligning to TRBD2. V lost 8 bases, J lost 9 bases, and 12 bases stayed unmatched. This CDR3 region has 15 residues. The germline CDR1 and CDR2 sequences are SGHAT and FQDESV (reference sequence). The CDR3 DNA is TGTGCCAGCGGCCCCACTAGCGGGAGTGTCACTGAGCAGTTCTTC. It encodes CASGPTSGSVTEQFF.

V is TRBV6-5 and J is TRBJ2-3, with 8 nucleotides matching TRBD2. The germline V gene encodes CDR1 MNHEY and CDR2 SVGAGI. The trim removed 6 bases at V and 4 bases at J, leaving 6 bases unmatched. The CDR3 has 14 amino acids. The CDR3 coding sequence is TGTGCCAGCAGCCTAGCGGGTGAGGCAGATACGCAGTATTTT. Translated, it gives CASSLAGEADTQYF.

The genes are TRBV5-6 and TRBJ1-2, with D hard to call. Trimming removed 7 bases from V and 4 bases from J, with 14 bases in between. Germline V lookup: CDR1 SGHDT, CDR2 YYEEEE. There are 13 residues in the CDR3. As DNA, the CDR3 is TGTGCCAGCCTAGGACCTGCTGTCTATGGCTACACCTTC. Protein sequence: CASLGPAVYGYTF.

This chain joins TRBV11-2 and TRBJ2-5, with 10 bases identical to TRBD2. The V segment lost 5 bases and the J segment 7 bases; nucleotides outside the gene matches: 13. From germline, CDR1 is SGHAT and CDR2 FQNNGV. This CDR3 has 16 residues. Written as DNA, the CDR3 is TGTGCCAGCAGCCCGCTGGCTAGCGGGGGCGTGTGGACCCAGTACTTC. Translation gives CASSPLASGGVWTQYF.

The chain employs TRBV27 and TRBJ2-4; D possibly uses TRBD1 or TRBD2 (5 bases each). Looked up from germline, CDR1 is MNHEY and CDR2 is SMNVEV (reference sequence). The germline V and J ends were trimmed by 2 bases and 8 bases, with 10 bases remaining between them. The CDR3 loop spans 13 amino acids. CDR3 nucleotides: TGTGCCAGCAGTTTAGGGTGGGACGACATTCAGTACTTC. It is translated as CASSLGWDDIQYF.

The chain has TRBV7-9 and TRBJ2-4, with a possible D match to TRBD2 (6 bases). The CDR3 is made up of 18 amino acids. Germline CDR1 SEHNR, CDR2 FQNEAQ (reference sequence). V lost 5 bases, J lost 3 bases, and 23 bases lay in between. The CDR3 here is CASSAGPREGPGKNIQYF. The CDR3 DNA is TGTGCCAGCAGCGCGGGGCCAAGAGAGGGGCCTGGCAAAAACATTCAGTACTTC. Supplemented by reference TRBV7-9 and TRBJ2-4, the full variable domain reads DTGVSQNPRHKITKRGQNVTFRCDPISEHNRLYWYRQTLGQGPEFLTYFQNEAQLEKSRLLSDRFSAERPKGSFSTLEIQRTEQGDSAMYLCASSAGPREGPGKNIQYFGAGTRLSVL.

V and J are TRBV18 and TRBJ2-7; the D is unclear. This CDR3 is built from 13 residues. V dropped 3 bases and J dropped 4 bases, with 10 bases sitting between them. The germline V gene has CDR1 KGHSH and CDR2 LQKENI. As DNA, the CDR3 is TGTGCCAGCTCACCGTATACGAATTACGAGCAGTACTTC. It encodes CASSPYTNYEQYF. Drawing the rest from reference TRBV18 and TRBJ2-7, the complete variable domain is NAGVMQNPRHLVRRRGQEARLRCSPMKGHSHVYWYRQLPEEGLKFMVYLQKENIIDESGMPKERFSAEFPKEGPSILRIQQVVRGDSAAYFCASSPYTNYEQYFGPGTRLTVT.